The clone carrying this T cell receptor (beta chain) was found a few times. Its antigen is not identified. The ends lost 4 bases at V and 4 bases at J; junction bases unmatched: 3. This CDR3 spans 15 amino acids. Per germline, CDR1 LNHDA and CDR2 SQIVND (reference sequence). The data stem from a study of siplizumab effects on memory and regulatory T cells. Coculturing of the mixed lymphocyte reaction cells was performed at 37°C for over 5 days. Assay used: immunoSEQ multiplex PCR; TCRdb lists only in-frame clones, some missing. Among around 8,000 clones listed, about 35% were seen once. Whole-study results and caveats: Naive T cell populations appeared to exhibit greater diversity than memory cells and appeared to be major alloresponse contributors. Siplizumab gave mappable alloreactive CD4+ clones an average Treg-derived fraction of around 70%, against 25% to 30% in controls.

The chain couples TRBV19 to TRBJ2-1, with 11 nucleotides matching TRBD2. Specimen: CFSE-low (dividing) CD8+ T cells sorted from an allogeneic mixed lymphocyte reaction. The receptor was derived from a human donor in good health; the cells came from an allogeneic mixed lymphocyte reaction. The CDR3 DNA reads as TGTGCCAGTAGTACACTAGCGGGAGCTTACAATGAGCAGTTCTTC. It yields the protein CASSTLAGAYNEQFF.